This entry lists 10 T cell receptor beta chains sequenced from one sample in a study of blood T cell repertoires in COVID-19. Using immunoSEQ multiplex PCR, the repertoire was profiled, and TCRdb retains in-frame clones only, with some absent. The sample has 150,000 or so clones, 80% to 90% seen once. Sequences were obtained from peripheral blood. The origin of the receptors is a man in his late teens or twenties with COVID-19, enrolled during active disease.

DNA for the CDR3: TGTGCCAGCACGACCTTGGAGGTCAGACAAAACATTCAGTACTTC. Protein sequence: CASTTLEVRQNIQYF. The rearrangement joins TRBV7-2 to TRBJ2-4, with D tentatively TRBD2 (5 bases). From germline, CDR1 is SGHTA and CDR2 FQGNSA. The CDR3 totals 15 residues. V lost 7 bases and J 5 bases, leaving 18 bases between the germline ends.

The chain uses TRBV24-1 and TRBJ2-3; no reliable D call. Between the trimmed V and J ends, which lost 1 base and 1 base, there was a span of 5 bases. Germline V lookup: CDR1 KGHDR, CDR2 SFDVKD. CDR3 length equals 14 residues. CDR3 coding DNA: TGTGCCACCAGTGATTTCCCTGGCACAGATACGCAGTATTTT. Its protein is CATSDFPGTDTQYF.

This sequence joins TRBV7-2 and TRBJ2-6; 10 nucleotides line up with TRBD1. Germline CDR1 and CDR2: SGHTA and FQGNSA. The CDR3 extends over 17 amino acids. Trimming cost V 3 bases and J 2 bases; bases outside gene matches: 4. CDR3 region: CASSLTGGWTGANVLTF. CDR3 sequence (DNA): TGTGCCAGCAGCTTGACAGGGGGCTGGACTGGGGCCAACGTCCTGACTTTC. The entire variable domain, with the rest obtained from reference TRBV7-2 and TRBJ2-6, is as follows: GAGVSQSPSNKVTEKGKDVELRCDPISGHTALYWYRQSLGQGLEFLIYFQGNSAPDKSGLPSDRFSAERTGGSVSTLTIQRTQQEDSAVYLCASSLTGGWTGANVLTFGAGSRLTVL.

The CDR3 is CASSLGYPAGERNEQYF. CDR3 bases: TGTGCCAGCAGCTTAGGGTATCCAGCGGGAGAAAGGAACGAGCAGTACTTC. The V gene is TRBV7-2, the J gene TRBJ2-7; TRBD2 matches 8 bases. The CDR3 has 17 residues. Trimming removed 1 base from V and 5 bases from J; junction bases left unmatched: 13. The germline V gene has CDR1 SGHTA and CDR2 FQGNSA.

The chain employs TRBV19 and TRBJ2-2, with 8 bases matching TRBD1. The CDR3 is 14 amino acids. V shed 3 bases, J shed 6 bases, and the junction held 3 bases outside the gene matches. Germline V gene data show CDR1 as LNHDA and CDR2 as SQIVND (reference sequence). CDR3 sequence: CASSIGQGAGELFF. CDR3 nucleotide sequence: TGTGCCAGTAGTATCGGACAGGGCGCCGGGGAGCTGTTTTTT. The full variable domain, in which reference TRBV19 and TRBJ2-2 provide the parts outside the CDR3, is DGGITQSPKYLFRKEGQNVTLSCEQNLNHDAMYWYRQDPGQGLRLIYYSQIVNDFQKGDIAEGYSVSREKKESFPLTVTSAQKNPTAFYLCASSIGQGAGELFFGEGSRLTVL.

The table lists this clone with a count of one. This sequence joins TRBV27 and TRBJ2-7; 9 positions match TRBD1. This CDR3 is 14 amino acids long. Trimming took 9 bases from V and 2 from J; bases not matched to a gene: 8. Germline CDR1 reads MNHEY; CDR2 reads SMNVEV (reference sequence). CDR3 bases: TGTGCCAGTCTAAAGGGACAGGGCCCCTACGAGCAGTACTTC. Amino acids: CASLKGQGPYEQYF.

V and J are TRBV24-1 and TRBJ2-7; tentative D call: TRBD1 (5 bases). The V gene's germline CDR1 is KGHDR and CDR2 SFDVKD. This CDR3 comprises 15 residues. Trimming cost V 4 bases and J 2 bases, with 14 bases left between them. The CDR3 spells CATSDPDRTPYEQYF. Here the CDR3 DNA reads TGTGCCACCAGTGACCCCGACAGAACCCCCTACGAGCAGTACTTC.

This clone turned up a few times. The chain joins TRBV7-8 to TRBJ1-5; 7 positions match TRBD1. Looked up from germline, CDR1 is SGHVS and CDR2 is FQNEAQ. CDR3 length equals 21 residues. V lost 3 bases, J lost 0 bases, and 20 bases stayed unmatched. The CDR3 nucleotides read TGTGCCAGCAGCTTGGATTTGGTCGACGGGACAGCCGCCCATAGCAATCAGCCCCAGCATTTT. This encodes CASSLDLVDGTAAHSNQPQHF.

The chain links TRBV13 to TRBJ2-7; TRBD2 aligns across 11 bases. The CDR3 has 20 residues. Per germline, CDR1 PRHDT and CDR2 FYEKMQ (reference sequence). V dropped 2 bases and J dropped 5; count of bases not matched to a gene: 20. CDR3 residues: CASSLPGADTSGSRENEQYF. The CDR3 region has the DNA TGTGCCAGCAGCTTACCGGGGGCTGATACTAGCGGGAGTCGCGAGAACGAGCAGTACTTC.

V is TRBV30 and J is TRBJ2-1, with TRBD1 identical over 8 bases. CDR1 is GTSNPN and CDR2 is SVGIG in the germline V gene (reference sequence). Trimming cost V 2 bases and J 3 bases; bases outside gene matches: 12. CDR3 length equals 17 residues. CDR3 sequence: CAWSPRPSGGVYNEQFF. CDR3 in DNA: TGTGCCTGGAGTCCCCGCCCTTCAGGGGGCGTCTACAATGAGCAGTTCTTC.